This T cell receptor (beta chain) was recorded in a study of human T cells and chemical hapten exposure. Time point here: pre-sensitization, week 0. Documented treatment: therapeutic diphenylcyclopropenone sensitization with weekly scalp DPC. This clonotype was counted a few times. Its cognate antigen is unknown. CDR3 length: 14 residues. Trimming left V 0 bases short and J 7 bases short, with 12 bases between. Germline CDR1 reads MNHNS; CDR2 reads SASEGT. Study results and caveats: With DPC sensitization, TCRs exceeding 1 in 1000 frequency showed no change. Counts of expanded TCRs (at PT1) showed a positive correlation with patch test score.

MiXCR was run by TCRdb on the RACE reads, yielding one entry per CDR3 protein. The sample records a few hundred thousand distinct CDR3 sequences, 4.5% to 7% being singletons. The specimen comprised whole blood, sampled in connection with sensitization to the hapten diphenylcyclopropenone (DPC). The chain couples TRBV6-1 to TRBJ2-5; D is ambiguous. This TCR derives from a woman aged 18-29 years with alopecia areata. Some clones in this sample may be carry-over from other donors' samples. The CDR3 bases are TGTGCCAGCAGTGAAGCGGGCTTAAGTGCGACCCAGTACTTC. Translating it yields CASSEAGLSATQYF.